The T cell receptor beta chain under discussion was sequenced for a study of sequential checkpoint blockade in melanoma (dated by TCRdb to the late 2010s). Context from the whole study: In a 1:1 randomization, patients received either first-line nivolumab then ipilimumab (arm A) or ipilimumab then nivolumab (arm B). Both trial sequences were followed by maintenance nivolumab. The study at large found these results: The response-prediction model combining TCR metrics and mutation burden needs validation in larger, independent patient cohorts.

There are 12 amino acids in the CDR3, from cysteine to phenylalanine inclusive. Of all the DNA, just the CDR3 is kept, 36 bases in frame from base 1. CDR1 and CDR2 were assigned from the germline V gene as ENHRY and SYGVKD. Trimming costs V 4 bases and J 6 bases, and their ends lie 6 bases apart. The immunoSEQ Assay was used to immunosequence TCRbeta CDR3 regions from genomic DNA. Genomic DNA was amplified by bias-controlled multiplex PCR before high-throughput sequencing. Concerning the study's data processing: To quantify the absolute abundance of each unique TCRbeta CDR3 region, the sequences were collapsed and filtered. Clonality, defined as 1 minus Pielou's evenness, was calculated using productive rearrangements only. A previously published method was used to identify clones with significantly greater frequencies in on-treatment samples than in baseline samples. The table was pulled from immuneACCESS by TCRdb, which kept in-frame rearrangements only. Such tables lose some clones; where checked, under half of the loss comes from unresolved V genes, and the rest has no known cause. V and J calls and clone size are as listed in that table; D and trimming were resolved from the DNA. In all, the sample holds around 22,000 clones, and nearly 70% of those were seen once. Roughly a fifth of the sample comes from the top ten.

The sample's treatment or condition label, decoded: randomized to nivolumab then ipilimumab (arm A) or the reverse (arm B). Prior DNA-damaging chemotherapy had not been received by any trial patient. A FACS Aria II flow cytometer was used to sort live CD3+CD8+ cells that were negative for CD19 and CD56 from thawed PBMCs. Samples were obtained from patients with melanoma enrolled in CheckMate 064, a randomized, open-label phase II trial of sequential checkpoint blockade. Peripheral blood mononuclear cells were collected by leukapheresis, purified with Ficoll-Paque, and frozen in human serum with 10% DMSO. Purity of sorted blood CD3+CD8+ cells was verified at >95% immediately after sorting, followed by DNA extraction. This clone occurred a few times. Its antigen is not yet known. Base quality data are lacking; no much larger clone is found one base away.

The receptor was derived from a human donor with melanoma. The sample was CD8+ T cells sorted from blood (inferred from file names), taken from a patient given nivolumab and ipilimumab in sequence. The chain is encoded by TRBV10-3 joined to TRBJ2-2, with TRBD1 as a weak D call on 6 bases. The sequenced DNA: TGTGCCATCAGTGGGACAGCCGGGGAGCTGTTTTTT. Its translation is CAISGTAGELFF.